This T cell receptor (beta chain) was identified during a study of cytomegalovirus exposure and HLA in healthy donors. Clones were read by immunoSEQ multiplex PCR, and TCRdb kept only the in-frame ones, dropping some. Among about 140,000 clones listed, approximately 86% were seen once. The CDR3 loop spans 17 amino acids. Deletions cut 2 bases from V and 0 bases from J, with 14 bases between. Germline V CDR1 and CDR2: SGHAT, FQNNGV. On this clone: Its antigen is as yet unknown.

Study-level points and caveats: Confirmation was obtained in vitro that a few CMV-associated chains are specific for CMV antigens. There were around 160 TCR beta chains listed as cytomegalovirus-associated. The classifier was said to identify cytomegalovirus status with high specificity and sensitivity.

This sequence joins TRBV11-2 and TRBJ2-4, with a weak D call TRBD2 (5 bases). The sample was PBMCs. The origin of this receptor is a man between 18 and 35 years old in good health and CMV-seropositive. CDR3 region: CASSLLPVGLAKNIQYF. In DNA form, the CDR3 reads TGTGCCAGCAGCTTACTCCCAGTCGGACTAGCCAAAAACATTCAGTACTTC.